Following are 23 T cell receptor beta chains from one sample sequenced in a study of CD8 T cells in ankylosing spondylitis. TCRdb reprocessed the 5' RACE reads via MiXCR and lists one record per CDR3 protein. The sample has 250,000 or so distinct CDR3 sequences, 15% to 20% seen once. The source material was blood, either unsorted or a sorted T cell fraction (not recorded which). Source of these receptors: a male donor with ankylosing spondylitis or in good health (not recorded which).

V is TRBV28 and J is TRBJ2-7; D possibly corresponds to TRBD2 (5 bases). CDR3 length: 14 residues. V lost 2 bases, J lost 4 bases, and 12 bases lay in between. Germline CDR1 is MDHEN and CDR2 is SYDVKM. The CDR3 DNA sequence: TGTGCCAGCAGTTTACTCGGGATCGGATACGAGCAGTACTTC. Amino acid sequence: CASSLLGIGYEQYF.

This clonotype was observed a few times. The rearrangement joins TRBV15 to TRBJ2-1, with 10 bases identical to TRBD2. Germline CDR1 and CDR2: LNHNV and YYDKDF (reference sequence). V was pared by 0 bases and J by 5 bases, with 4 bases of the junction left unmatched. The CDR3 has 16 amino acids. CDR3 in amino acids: CATSREELAGDNEQFF. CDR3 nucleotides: TGTGCCACCAGCAGAGAGGAGCTAGCGGGAGACAATGAGCAGTTCTTC.

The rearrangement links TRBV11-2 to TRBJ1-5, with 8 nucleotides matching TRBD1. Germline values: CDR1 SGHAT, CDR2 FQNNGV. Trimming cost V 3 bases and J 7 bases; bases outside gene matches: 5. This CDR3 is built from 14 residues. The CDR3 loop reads CASSFGQGEQPQHF. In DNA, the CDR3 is TGTGCCAGCAGCTTCGGACAGGGAGAACAGCCCCAGCATTTT.

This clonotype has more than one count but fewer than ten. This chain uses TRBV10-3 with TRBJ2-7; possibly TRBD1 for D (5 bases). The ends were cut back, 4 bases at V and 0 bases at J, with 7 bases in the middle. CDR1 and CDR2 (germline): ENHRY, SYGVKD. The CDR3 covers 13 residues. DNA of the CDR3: TGTGCCATCAGTGTTGACAGCTCCTACGAGCAGTACTTC. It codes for CAISVDSSYEQYF.

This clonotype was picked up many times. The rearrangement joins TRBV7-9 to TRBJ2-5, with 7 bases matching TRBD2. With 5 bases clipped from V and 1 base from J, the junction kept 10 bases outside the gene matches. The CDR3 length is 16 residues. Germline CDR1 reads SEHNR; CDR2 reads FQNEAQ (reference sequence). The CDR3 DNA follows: TGTGCCAGCAGCCAGATGGTCACTAGCGCCCAAGAGACCCAGTACTTC. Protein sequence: CASSQMVTSAQETQYF. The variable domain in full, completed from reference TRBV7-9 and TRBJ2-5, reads DTGVSQNPRHKITKRGQNVTFRCDPISEHNRLYWYRQTLGQGPEFLTYFQNEAQLEKSRLLSDRFSAERPKGSFSTLEIQRTEQGDSAMYLCASSQMVTSAQETQYFGPGTRLLVL.

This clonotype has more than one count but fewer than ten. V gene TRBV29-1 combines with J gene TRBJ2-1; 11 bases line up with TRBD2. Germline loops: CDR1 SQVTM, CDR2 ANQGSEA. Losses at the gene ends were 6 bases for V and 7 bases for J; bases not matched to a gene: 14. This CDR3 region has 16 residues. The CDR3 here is CSVHDLTSGRGNEQFF. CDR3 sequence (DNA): TGCAGCGTCCACGACCTTACTAGCGGGAGAGGGAATGAGCAGTTCTTC.

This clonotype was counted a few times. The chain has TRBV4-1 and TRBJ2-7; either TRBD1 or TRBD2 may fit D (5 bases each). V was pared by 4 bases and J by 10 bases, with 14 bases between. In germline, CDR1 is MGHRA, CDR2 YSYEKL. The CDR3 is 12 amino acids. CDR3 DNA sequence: TGCGCCAGCAGCCGGGACCAGGACGGACAGTACTTC. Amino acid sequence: CASSRDQDGQYF.

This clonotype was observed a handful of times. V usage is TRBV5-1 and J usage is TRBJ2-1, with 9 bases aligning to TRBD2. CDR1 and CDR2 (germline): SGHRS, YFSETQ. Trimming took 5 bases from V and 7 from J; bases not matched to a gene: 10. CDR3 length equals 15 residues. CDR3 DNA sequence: TGCGCCAGCAGACCCCCGGTAGCGGGAGAGAATGAGCAGTTCTTC. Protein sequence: CASRPPVAGENEQFF.

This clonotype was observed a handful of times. In DNA form, the CDR3 reads TGTGCCAGCAGTTCAGGGACTAGCGTTGATGAGCAGTTCTTC. This sequence encodes CASSSGTSVDEQFF. The rearrangement joins TRBV27 to TRBJ2-1; 10 bases are a match to TRBD2. V trimming: 4 bases; J trimming: 8 bases; junction bases outside the gene matches: 5. The CDR3 covers 14 residues. CDR1 and CDR2 from the germline V gene are MNHEY and SMNVEV (reference sequence).

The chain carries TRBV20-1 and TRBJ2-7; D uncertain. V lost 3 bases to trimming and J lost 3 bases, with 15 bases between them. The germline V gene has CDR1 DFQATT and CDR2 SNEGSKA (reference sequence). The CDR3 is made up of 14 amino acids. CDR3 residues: CSARGLSSSYEQYF. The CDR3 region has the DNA TGCAGTGCTAGGGGTCTATCCTCAAGCTACGAGCAGTACTTC.

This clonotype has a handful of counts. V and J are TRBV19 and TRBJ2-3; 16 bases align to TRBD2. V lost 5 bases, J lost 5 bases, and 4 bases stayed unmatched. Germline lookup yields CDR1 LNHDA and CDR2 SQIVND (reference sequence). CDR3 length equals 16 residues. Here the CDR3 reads CASSLGLAGGEDTQYF. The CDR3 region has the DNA TGTGCCAGTAGTCTGGGACTAGCGGGAGGGGAAGATACGCAGTATTTT.

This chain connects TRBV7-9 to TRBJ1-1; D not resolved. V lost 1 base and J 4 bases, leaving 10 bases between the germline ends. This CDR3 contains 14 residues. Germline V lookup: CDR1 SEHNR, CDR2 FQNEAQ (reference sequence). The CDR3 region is CASSLVDSVTEAFF. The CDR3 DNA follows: TGTGCCAGCAGCTTAGTAGATTCTGTCACTGAAGCTTTCTTT.

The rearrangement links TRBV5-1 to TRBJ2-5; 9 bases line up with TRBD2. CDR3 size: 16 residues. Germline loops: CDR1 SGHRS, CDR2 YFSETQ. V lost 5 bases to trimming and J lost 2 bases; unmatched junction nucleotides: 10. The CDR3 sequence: CASSYDRLAGQETQYF. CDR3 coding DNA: TGCGCCAGCAGTTACGATCGGCTAGCGGGGCAAGAGACCCAGTACTTC.

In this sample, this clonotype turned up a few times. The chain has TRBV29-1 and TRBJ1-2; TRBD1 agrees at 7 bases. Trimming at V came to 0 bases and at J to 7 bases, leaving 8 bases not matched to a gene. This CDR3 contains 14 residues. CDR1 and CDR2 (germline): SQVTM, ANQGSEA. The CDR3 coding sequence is TGCAGCGTTGAAGAAAGGGGGCTACGCGGTGGCTACACCTTC. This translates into CSVEERGLRGGYTF.

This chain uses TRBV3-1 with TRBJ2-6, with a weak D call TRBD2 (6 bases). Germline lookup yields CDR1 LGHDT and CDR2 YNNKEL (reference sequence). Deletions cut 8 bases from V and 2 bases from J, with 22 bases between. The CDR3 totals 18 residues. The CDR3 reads CASSKEVRGSTGANVLTF. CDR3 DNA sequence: TGTGCCAGCTCCAAAGAGGTCCGGGGGTCTACTGGGGCCAACGTCCTGACTTTC.

CDR3 sequence reads: CATSRDGGAVVEQYF. DNA for the CDR3: TGTGCCACCAGCAGAGATGGGGGGGCAGTGGTCGAGCAGTACTTC. The V and J genes are TRBV15 and TRBJ2-7; perhaps TRBD2 as D (7 bases). Germline V gives CDR1 LNHNV, CDR2 YYDKDF (reference sequence). V gave up 0 bases and J gave up 6 bases, with 15 bases separating them. The CDR3 has 15 residues. Based on the CDR3 plus reference TRBV15 and TRBJ2-7, the full variable domain is DAMVIQNPRYQVTQFGKPVTLSCSQTLNHNVMYWYQQKSSQAPKLLFHYYDKDFNNEADTPDNFQSRRPNTSFCFLDIRSPGLGDTAMYLCATSRDGGAVVEQYFGPGTRLTVT.

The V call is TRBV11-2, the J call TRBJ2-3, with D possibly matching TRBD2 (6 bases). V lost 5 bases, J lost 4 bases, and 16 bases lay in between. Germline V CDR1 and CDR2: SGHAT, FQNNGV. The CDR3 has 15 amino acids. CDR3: CASSPGGSFADTQYF. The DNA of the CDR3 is TGTGCCAGCAGCCCCGGGGGTAGCTTCGCAGATACGCAGTATTTT.

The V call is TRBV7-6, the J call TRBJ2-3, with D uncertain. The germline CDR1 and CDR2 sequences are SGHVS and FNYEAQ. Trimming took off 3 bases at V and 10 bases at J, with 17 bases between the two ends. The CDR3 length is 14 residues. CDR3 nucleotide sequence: TGTGCCAGCAGCTTGATAATGGATTCATTTGCGCAGTATTTT. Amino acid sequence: CASSLIMDSFAQYF.

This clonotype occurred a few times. The CDR3 DNA sequence: TGTGCCAGCAGTTACCAGGACACTGTGCACGAGCAGTACTTC. This sequence encodes CASSYQDTVHEQYF. This sequence joins TRBV6-5 and TRBJ2-7; TRBD1 is a possible D gene (5 bases). The CDR3 spans 14 residues. The V gene lost 2 bases and the J gene lost 5 bases, with 13 bases spanning the gap. CDR1 and CDR2 from the germline V gene are MNHEY and SVGAGI.

The CDR3 loop reads CSVVREDYNEQFF. The CDR3 coding sequence is TGCAGCGTTGTGCGGGAAGACTACAATGAGCAGTTCTTC. This rearrangement joins TRBV29-1 to TRBJ2-1; D perhaps matches TRBD2 (6 bases). Trimming cost V 4 bases and J 3 bases, with 10 bases left between them. This CDR3 has 13 residues. Per the germline V gene, CDR1 is SQVTM and CDR2 is ANQGSEA.

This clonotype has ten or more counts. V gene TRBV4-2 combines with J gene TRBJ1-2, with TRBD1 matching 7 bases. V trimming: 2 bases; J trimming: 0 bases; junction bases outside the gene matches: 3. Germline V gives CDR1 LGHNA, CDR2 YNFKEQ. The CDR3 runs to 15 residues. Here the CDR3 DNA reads TGTGCCAGCAGCCAATGGACAGGCCCTAACTATGGCTACACCTTC. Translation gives CASSQWTGPNYGYTF.

CDR3 sequence: CASSYLGTDTQYF. DNA for the CDR3: TGTGCCAGCAGTTACTTGGGAACAGATACGCAGTATTTT. This chain links TRBV6-5 with TRBJ2-3; D is undetermined. This CDR3 has 13 amino acids. Germline-derived CDR1 and CDR2 are MNHEY and SVGAGI. V was shortened by 1 base and J by 3 bases, with 5 bases between the two germline ends.

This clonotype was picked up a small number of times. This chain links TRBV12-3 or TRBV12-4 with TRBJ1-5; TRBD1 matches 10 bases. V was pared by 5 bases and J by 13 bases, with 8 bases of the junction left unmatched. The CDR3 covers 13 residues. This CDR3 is CASSTYLGQGQHF. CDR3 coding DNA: TGTGCCAGCAGTACCTACCTGGGACAGGGGCAGCATTTT.